The 5 T cell receptor beta chains reported below all come from one sample, sequenced in a study of OX40 agonist ivuxolimab in advanced cancers. Libraries were prepared by immunoSEQ multiplex PCR; TCRdb keeps only in-frame clonotypes and omits some of them. This table has fewer than 20,000 clones, around 70% appearing once. The sample was CD4+ or CD8+ T cells sorted from blood, taken in a trial of the OX40 agonist ivuxolimab. These receptors came from an adult with an advanced solid tumor such as melanoma, head and neck, liver or kidney cancer.

This clone appeared a few times. This chain links TRBV28 with TRBJ2-3; 8 bases fit TRBD1. CDR3 size: 16 residues. CDR1 and CDR2 from the germline V gene are MDHEN and SYDVKM. V shed 6 bases, J shed 3 bases, and the junction held 11 bases outside the gene matches. The CDR3 DNA sequence: TGTGCCAGCAGACCCACTACGGGACAGGTGACAGATACGCAGTATTTT. Amino acids: CASRPTTGQVTDTQYF.

This clone has just one count. The chain couples TRBV4-3 to TRBJ2-7, with D perhaps TRBD1 (6 bases). CDR1 is LGHNA, CDR2 YSLEER, per germline. Trimming took off 4 bases at V and 0 bases at J, with 13 bases between the two ends. CDR3 size: 15 residues. The CDR3 protein is CASSPYQGNSYEQYF. The DNA of the CDR3 is TGCGCCAGCAGCCCTTATCAGGGGAACTCCTACGAGCAGTACTTC.

J is TRBJ2-1 and V is TRBV4-1, with a possible D match to TRBD1 (5 bases). Between the trimmed V and J ends, which lost 4 bases and 0 bases, there was a span of 10 bases. The CDR3 runs to 15 residues. Germline assignment: CDR1 MGHRA and CDR2 YSYEKL. This CDR3 reads CASSPHRSSYNEQFF. As DNA, the CDR3 is TGCGCCAGCAGCCCTCACAGGAGCTCCTACAATGAGCAGTTCTTC.

This clone was observed once. The chain has TRBV9 and TRBJ2-3; D could derive from TRBD1 or TRBD2 (5 bases each). This CDR3 comprises 14 residues. Trimming took 2 bases from V and 5 from J, leaving 12 bases between them. Per germline, CDR1 SGDLS and CDR2 YYNGEE. CDR3 sequence (DNA): TGTGCCAGCAGCGTTGGGGCCGCGGGAGATACGCAGTATTTT. This encodes CASSVGAAGDTQYF.

The chain has TRBV29-1 and TRBJ2-3, with 12 bases aligning to TRBD2. V dropped 4 bases and J dropped 2; count of bases not matched to a gene: 1. The CDR3 is 14 residues long. The germline V gene has CDR1 SQVTM and CDR2 ANQGSEA. DNA of the CDR3: TGCAGCGTTGCTAGCGGGAGGGCCACAGATACGCAGTATTTT. As protein: CSVASGRATDTQYF.